Given below is one TCR beta chain in context. These data originate in a study of blood T cell repertoires in COVID-19. Study details: The origin of the acute and convalescent COVID-19 samples was the United States, Italy and Spain. PBMCs, B-cell-depleted T cells, or T cells were the source of the cDNA or gDNA that made up the material.

CDR1 and CDR2 (germline): SNHLY, FYNNEI. The CDR3 runs 15 residues. Germline trimming cut 6 bases from V and 2 bases from J; bases unmatched to any gene: 8. The authors' processing: Cell counts per sample came from amplifying reference gene primers. Assay used: immunoSEQ multiplex PCR; TCRdb lists only in-frame clones, some missing. Clone size and V and J calls were adopted from that table, with D and trimming inferred from the DNA. Counted here are 200,000 to 250,000 clones, less than 90% occurring once; the ten biggest clones make up less than 20%. The sample comprised peripheral blood. The chain links TRBV2 to TRBJ2-7, with 9 nucleotides matching TRBD2. The clonotype comes from a man younger than 45 with active or convalescent COVID-19. Here the CDR3 reads CASRSFSGGTYEQYF. The CDR3 DNA reads as TGTGCCAGCAGATCTTTTAGCGGGGGAACCTACGAGCAGTACTTC.